This T cell receptor beta chain is drawn from a study of spatial heterogeneity in lung cancer. The overall study: Alpha-chain sequences were consistently detected in smaller numbers than beta-chain sequences. Averaged across combinations, each unique TCR and UMI pairing appeared more than ten times in raw reads, which were uncorrected.

Individual TCR cDNA molecules each bore their own unique molecular identifier. TCRdb re-called the 5' RACE reads with MiXCR, one entry per CDR3 protein. The sample records 9,500 to 15,000 distinct CDR3 sequences, about 6% being singletons. The CDR3 contains 16 residues. Germline CDR1 and CDR2: SGHRS and YFSETQ. The sample's time point: sample taken at primary tumor resection. Whole RNA, isolated from tumor, nontumor lung or frozen PBMC, was sequenced without prior sorting. The cohort: around 77 early-stage, untreated non-small cell lung cancer patients. This clonotype came up many times. One junction end does not reproduce the germline sequence, and a read error may be involved. This beta chain is a stray read from a library made for alpha chains; its abundance is not meaningful.

The chain carries TRBV5-1 and TRBJ2-6; 8 nucleotides match TRBD1. The sequence derives from a male donor with early-stage non-small cell lung cancer. The sample was normal lung tissue next to the tumor, taken at surgery. In nucleotides, the CDR3 is TGCGCCAGCAGATTGGGGACAGGCTCTGGGGCCAACGTCCTGACTTTC. Its protein product is CASRLGTGSGANVLTF.